A selection of T cell receptor beta chains follows, all from one sample in a study of Ad26.COV2.S vaccination and SARS-CoV-2 variants. Only in-frame clones appear in the TCRdb table, and some are missing; sequencing was by immunoSEQ multiplex PCR. Counted here are 400,000 to 450,000 clones, 80% to 95% occurring once; the ten biggest clones make up 4.3%. The sequencing here drew on peripheral blood, taken in a trial of Ad26.COV2.S vaccine versus placebo. These receptors originate from a person between 18 and 65 years old who received the Ad26.COV2.S COVID-19 vaccine or a placebo. Both conserved end residues are trimmed from each CDR3. Fields, in order: CDR3 protein, CDR3 length, V gene, J gene.

ASSPSTSYNEQF	12	TRBV18	TRBJ2-1
ASSEGADTEAF	11	TRBV5-1	TRBJ1-1
ASSSTGSHSGNTIY	14	TRBV7-9	TRBJ1-3
ASSLRGGQSGISYNEQF	17	TRBV7-3	TRBJ2-1
ASALAPENTGELF	13	TRBV6-5	TRBJ2-2
ASSLGQEQY	9	TRBV5-4	TRBJ2-7
ASIPRAGAYNEQF	13	TRBV7-9	TRBJ2-1
ASSPRSTSYEQY	12	TRBV27	TRBJ2-7
SASGTSGTYEQY	12	TRBV20-1	TRBJ2-7
ASSQATPGAGNTIY	14	TRBV4-2	TRBJ1-3